This T cell receptor beta chain emerged from a study of T cells and Merkel cell carcinoma outcomes. The CDR3 is 11 amino acids. V was clipped by 3 bases and J by 11 bases, with 11 bases between them. The germline V gene has CDR1 GTSNPN and CDR2 SVGIG (reference sequence). Points on this clone: The antigen is undetermined.

Profiling relied on immunoSEQ multiplex PCR, and the TCRdb table lists in-frame clones only, not all of them. The sample holds 11,000 to 15,000 clones, around 90% seen once. Regarding the study as a whole: Repertoire plus T-cell density reportedly predicted Merkel cell carcinoma outcomes.

Sample: tumor tissue from Merkel cell carcinoma. V is TRBV30 and J is TRBJ2-1, with a possible D match to TRBD1 (5 bases). This clonotype was sampled from a human donor with Merkel cell carcinoma. The CDR3 nucleotides read TGTGCCTGGAGGGGCAGGGATAAGCAGTTCTTC. Its translation is CAWRGRDKQFF. The whole variable domain, remainder taken from reference TRBV30 and TRBJ2-1, is SQTIHQWPATLVQPVGSPLSLECTVEGTSNPNLYWYRQAAGRGLQLLFYSVGIGQISSEVPQNLSASRPQDRQFILSSKKLLLSDSGFYLCAWRGRDKQFFGPGTRLTVL.